This T cell receptor beta chain was observed in a study of T cell responses to AZD1222 COVID-19 vaccine. Findings and limits, study-wide: Clonal diversity may have been underestimated, and the donors were mostly white British, with more females than males.

About this clone: What it binds is unknown.

Germline CDR1 reads LNHNV; CDR2 reads YYDKDF (reference sequence). This CDR3 spans 17 amino acids. The V gene lost 1 base and the J gene lost 2 bases, with 17 bases spanning the gap. Produced via immunoSEQ multiplex PCR; TCRdb's table is partial and in-frame only. The sample carries around 150,000 clones, around 92% recorded once. The sequence came from an adult who received the AZD1222 COVID-19 vaccine. The source was peripheral blood, collected 28 days after the second AZD1222 dose. This sequence joins TRBV15 and TRBJ2-5; D is possibly TRBD2 (6 bases). The CDR3 sequence is CATSRARDSRGQETQYF. DNA of the CDR3: TGTGCCACCAGCAGAGCACGGGACTCGAGAGGGCAAGAGACCCAGTACTTC.